This T cell receptor beta chain stems from a study of blood T cells in healthy people across ages. Turning to the study itself: About one barcoded TCR beta cDNA was captured per two T cells.

Together with a sample-barcoded 5' primer, a J-beta primer mix was included in a second PCR lasting roughly 6 to 12 cycles. A tag from a template-switch adaptor with 12 random nucleotides marked each cDNA molecule. TCRdb used MiXCR to reprocess the 5' RACE reads, holding one entry per CDR3 protein. The table has roughly 1,700,000 distinct CDR3 sequences, 28% seen once; the top ten hold 7.7%. The CDR3 contains 16 residues. Looked up from germline, CDR1 is SGHVS and CDR2 is FNYEAQ. Study-wide findings and caveats: Roughly linearly, TCR beta diversity per million T cells fell as age increased. Naive CD4+ cell counts and diversity both ran higher in long-lived than in aged donors.

As to this clonotype: Its antigen is still unknown. A read error may account for a junction end that differs from germline.

The sequenced sample was blood. This rearrangement joins TRBV7-6 to TRBJ2-7; TRBD1 matches 10 bases. The source is a woman aged 25 to 39 in good health. The CDR3 loop reads CVSSLGGQGRLYEQYF. For the CDR3, the DNA is TGTGTCAGCAGCTTGGGGGGACAGGGGAGACTCTACGAGCAGTACTTC.